What follows are 30 T cell receptor beta chains derived from one specimen sequenced in a study of T cells in localized non-small cell lung cancer. Method: immunoSEQ multiplex PCR; TCRdb's copy keeps in-frame clones and lacks some. The sample includes about 1,100 clones, about 24% of them seen just once. The sequencing here drew on normal lung tissue next to the tumor, taken before any cancer treatment. The receptor set was obtained from a male donor aged 60 or over with stage I lung adenocarcinoma.

This clone appeared a single time. V and J are TRBV28 and TRBJ2-1, with 8 bases fitting TRBD2. The CDR3 sequence is 14 residues long. V lost 2 bases to trimming and J lost 9 bases; unmatched junction nucleotides: 6. The V gene's germline CDR1 is MDHEN and CDR2 SYDVKM. The CDR3: CASSLRGGTSEQFF. In DNA, the CDR3 is TGTGCCAGCAGTTTACGGGGCGGGACTAGTGAGCAGTTCTTC. The full variable domain, in which reference TRBV28 and TRBJ2-1 provide the parts outside the CDR3, is DVKVTQSSRYLVKRTGEKVFLECVQDMDHENMFWYRQDPGLGLRLIYFSYDVKMKEKGDIPEGYSVSREKKERFSLILESASTNQTSMYLCASSLRGGTSEQFFGPGTRLTVL.

By its share, this clone is large (0.1 to 1%). V gene TRBV9 combines with J gene TRBJ1-4, with a tentative D call TRBD1 (6 bases). Germline CDR1 SGDLS, CDR2 YYNGEE. The CDR3 runs to 14 residues. Trimming shortened V by 6 bases and J by 5 bases, and 14 bases separated the two germline ends. The CDR3 sequence: CASNQQGANEKLFF. CDR3 DNA sequence: TGTGCCAGCAACCAACAGGGAGCAAATGAAAAACTGTTTTTT.

This clone was observed a handful of times. The chain has TRBV28 and TRBJ2-1; 7 bases align to TRBD2. The germline V gene encodes CDR1 MDHEN and CDR2 SYDVKM. V trimming: 6 bases; J trimming: 0 bases; junction bases outside the gene matches: 5. The CDR3 contains 15 residues. The CDR3 nucleotides are TGTGCCAGCAGGGGAGCGGGGCACTCCTACAATGAGCAGTTCTTC. Its translation is CASRGAGHSYNEQFF.

V is TRBV11-1 and J is TRBJ2-3; D not resolved. The germline CDR1 and CDR2 sequences are SGHAT and FQDESV (reference sequence). The V end lost 3 bases, the J end lost 4 bases, and 14 bases lay between the germline ends. CDR3 length: 15 amino acids. The CDR3 protein is CASSLGMAVPDTQYF. CDR3 DNA: TGTGCCAGCAGCTTGGGAATGGCGGTCCCAGATACGCAGTATTTT.

There are a few counts of this clone. The V gene is TRBV6-8, the J gene TRBJ2-2, with D possibly TRBD1 on 6 matching bases. The V end was cut by 6 bases, the J end by 3 bases, with 8 bases between. Germline CDR1 and CDR2: MNHGY and SAAAGT. This CDR3 has 13 residues. CDR3 residues: CASRSGDTGELFF. The CDR3, as DNA: TGTGCCAGCAGATCAGGGGACACCGGGGAGCTGTTTTTT.

This clone was counted between two and nine times. The gene calls are TRBV6-8 and TRBJ2-7, with D possibly being TRBD1 (5 bases). Germline-derived CDR1 and CDR2 are MNHGY and SAAAGT. The CDR3 has 14 amino acids. The V and J ends lost 0 bases and 2 bases respectively, with 8 bases between them. This chain's CDR3 is CASSYSTATYEQYF. The CDR3 DNA reads as TGTGCCAGCAGTTACTCGACAGCCACCTACGAGCAGTACTTC.

The chain couples TRBV6-8 to TRBJ2-1; D not certain. Trimming removed 8 bases at V and 5 bases at J, with 13 bases between. CDR3 size: 13 residues. Germline V CDR1 and CDR2: MNHGY, SAAAGT. Written as DNA, the CDR3 is TGTGCCAGCGGGCTCTTGGGCGACAATGAGCAGTTCTTC. Protein: CASGLLGDNEQFF.

Only a few counts were recorded for this clone. The rearrangement uses TRBV19 and TRBJ2-3; 9 nucleotides agree with TRBD2. Germline V gene sequence: CDR1 LNHDA, CDR2 SQIVND (reference sequence). The CDR3 totals 14 residues. V lost 3 bases, J lost 6 bases, and 4 bases stayed unmatched. The CDR3 nucleotides are TGTGCCAGTAGTATTGCGGGGGGGCTCGATACGCAGTATTTT. As protein: CASSIAGGLDTQYF.

The genes are TRBV11-3 and TRBJ2-1; D unresolved. This CDR3 has 16 amino acids. The germline V gene encodes CDR1 SGHNT and CDR2 YENEEA. V lost 6 bases and J lost 8, with 23 bases in between. CDR3 DNA sequence: TGTGCCAGCAGTCTATATAAGGGTGGGTCTCTGGATGAGCAGTTCTTC. Amino acids: CASSLYKGGSLDEQFF.

This clone was found a few times. The chain recombines TRBV11-3 with TRBJ2-7; maybe TRBD2 (6 bases). This CDR3 spans 15 amino acids. Germline V gives CDR1 SGHNT, CDR2 YENEEA. V was shortened by 2 bases and J by 2 bases, with 13 bases between the two germline ends. In DNA form, the CDR3 reads TGTGCCAGCAGCTTAAGTAGCGGACACACCTACGAGCAGTACTTC. Its translation is CASSLSSGHTYEQYF.

The V and J genes are TRBV18 and TRBJ2-3; D not resolved. Germline CDR1 is KGHSH and CDR2 is LQKENI. V was clipped by 3 bases and J by 6 bases, with 7 bases between them. The CDR3 spans 12 residues. The CDR3 DNA reads as TGTGCCAGCTCACCTACGAGGGATACGCAGTATTTT. This encodes CASSPTRDTQYF.

The chain uses TRBV18 and TRBJ1-4; D is ambiguous. Germline lookup yields CDR1 KGHSH and CDR2 LQKENI. V was pared by 6 bases and J by 4 bases, with 12 bases between. The CDR3 has 14 residues. The CDR3 region is CASSPGSLNEKLFF. The CDR3 DNA sequence: TGTGCCAGCTCCCCCGGGTCCCTTAATGAAAAACTGTTTTTT.

Comments on this clone: Germline and junction disagree at one end, which may indicate a read error. The rearrangement uses TRBV28 and TRBJ1-1; TRBD1 matches 7 bases. Germline CDR1 is MDHEN and CDR2 is SYDVKM. CDR3 length: 16 amino acids. Here the CDR3 DNA reads TGTGCCATCAGTTCCCCCCCCCAGGGGGTGAACACTGAAGCTTTCTTT. Translating it yields CAISSPPQGVNTEAFF.

The V call is TRBV7-2, the J call TRBJ1-1; D remains ambiguous. CDR3 length: 13 amino acids. The ends were cut back, 5 bases at V and 4 bases at J, with 11 bases in the middle. CDR1 is SGHTA, CDR2 FQGNSA, per germline. CDR3 coding DNA: TGTGCCAGCAGCCCAGGACTTGTCACTGAAGCTTTCTTT. Amino acids: CASSPGLVTEAFF.

The chain combines TRBV28 with TRBJ2-1; D may be TRBD1 or TRBD2 (5 bases each). Deletions cut 7 bases from V and 15 bases from J, with 19 bases between. This CDR3 is built from 12 residues. The germline gives CDR1 MDHEN, CDR2 SYDVKM. CDR3 nucleotide sequence: TGTGCCAGCACCTCCGGGGACGCGAACATGTTCTTC. This sequence encodes CASTSGDANMFF. The full variable domain, completed using reference TRBV28 and TRBJ2-1, is DVKVTQSSRYLVKRTGEKVFLECVQDMDHENMFWYRQDPGLGLRLIYFSYDVKMKEKGDIPEGYSVSREKKERFSLILESASTNQTSMYLCASTSGDANMFFGPGTRLTVL.

This clone was detected only a few times. The genes are TRBV28 and TRBJ2-7, with 11 bases fitting TRBD1. After removal of 6 bases from V and 4 bases from J, the junction contained 5 bases not matched to a gene. Germline CDR1 reads MDHEN; CDR2 reads SYDVKM. CDR3 length: 14 amino acids. For the CDR3, the DNA is TGTGCCAGCAGCAGGGACAGGGGGATTTACGAGCAGTACTTC. This sequence encodes CASSRDRGIYEQYF.

The gene calls are TRBV15 and TRBJ2-7; TRBD2 agrees at 9 bases. CDR3 length: 14 amino acids. Germline values: CDR1 LNHNV, CDR2 YYDKDF (reference sequence). V lost 5 bases, J lost 4 bases, and 6 bases stayed unmatched. The CDR3 DNA reads TGTGCCACCAGCGCGGGAGGGGATGCTTACGAGCAGTACTTC. This sequence encodes CATSAGGDAYEQYF. Full variable domain (outside the CDR3, taken from reference TRBV15 and TRBJ2-7): DAMVIQNPRYQVTQFGKPVTLSCSQTLNHNVMYWYQQKSSQAPKLLFHYYDKDFNNEADTPDNFQSRRPNTSFCFLDIRSPGLGDTAMYLCATSAGGDAYEQYFGPGTRLTVT.

In this sample, this clone turned up a few times. The chain joins TRBV6-8 to TRBJ1-2; 8 positions match TRBD1. Germline assignment: CDR1 MNHGY and CDR2 SAAAGT. This CDR3 region has 13 residues. V gave up 10 bases and J gave up 6 bases; unmatched junction bases: 10. This CDR3 is CAKKQGALDGYTF. Here the CDR3 DNA reads TGTGCCAAAAAGCAGGGGGCGTTGGATGGCTACACCTTC.

The V and J genes are TRBV12-5 and TRBJ2-2; D gene uncertain. V was cut by 1 base and J by 6 bases, with 6 bases left in between. This CDR3 contains 13 residues. The germline V gene has CDR1 LGHNT and CDR2 FRNRAP. The CDR3 loop reads CASGLDLPGELFF. CDR3 nucleotide sequence: TGTGCTAGTGGTTTGGACTTGCCCGGGGAGCTGTTTTTT.

This chain links TRBV30 with TRBJ1-3; no firm D call. Germline-derived CDR1 and CDR2 are GTSNPN and SVGIG (reference sequence). V lost 5 bases and J 4 bases, leaving 6 bases between the germline ends. The CDR3 spans 11 residues. Written as DNA, the CDR3 is TGTGCCTGGGGATTCGGAAACACCATATATTTT. Protein: CAWGFGNTIYF.

Judged by abundance, this clone is hyperexpanded. The V call is TRBV6-8, the J call TRBJ2-2, with TRBD2 identical over 9 bases. The germline CDR1 and CDR2 sequences are MNHGY and SAAAGT. V shed 4 bases and J 3 bases; nucleotides not matched to a gene: 0. The CDR3 loop spans 14 amino acids. This CDR3 is CASSWTSDTGELFF. The CDR3 DNA reads TGTGCCAGCAGTTGGACTAGCGACACCGGGGAGCTGTTTTTT.

This clone ranks as large. This chain joins TRBV6-8 and TRBJ2-2; 11 bases match TRBD2. The CDR3 covers 14 residues. V shed 6 bases, J shed 7 bases, and the junction held 4 bases outside the gene matches. Germline lookup yields CDR1 MNHGY and CDR2 SAAAGT. The CDR3 nucleotides are TGTGCCAGCAGACTAGCGGGAGTAATCGGGGAGCTGTTTTTT. Translation: CASRLAGVIGELFF.

This chain joins TRBV6-8 and TRBJ1-5; D gene uncertain. CDR1 and CDR2 from the germline V gene are MNHGY and SAAAGT. Trimming took off 5 bases at V and 8 bases at J, with 13 bases between the two ends. This CDR3 is 13 amino acids long. CDR3 in amino acids: CASSDFGVKPQHF. CDR3 coding DNA: TGTGCCAGCAGTGATTTTGGGGTTAAGCCCCAGCATTTT.

V gene TRBV10-2 combines with J gene TRBJ2-1, with 7 bases lining up with TRBD1. From germline, CDR1 is WSHSY and CDR2 SAAADI. CDR3 length: 16 residues. J lost 0 bases, V lost 5 bases, and 7 bases had no gene match. The CDR3 sequence: CASSKQGDSSYNEQFF. The CDR3 DNA reads as TGCGCCAGCAGTAAGCAGGGGGATAGCTCCTACAATGAGCAGTTCTTC.

In this sample, this clone turned up a few times. The V gene is TRBV29-1, the J gene TRBJ1-1; perhaps TRBD1 as D (5 bases). The CDR3 consists of 12 residues. Germline CDR1 is SQVTM and CDR2 is ANQGSEA. The V and J ends lost 6 bases and 6 bases respectively, with 14 bases between them. The CDR3 spells CSVRPPGPEAFF. The CDR3 region has the DNA TGCAGCGTGCGACCTCCGGGGCCTGAAGCTTTCTTT.

J is TRBJ2-3 and V is TRBV28; D may be TRBD1 or TRBD2 (5 bases each). The CDR3 length is 15 residues. The V end lost 1 base, the J end lost 2 bases, and 10 bases lay between the germline ends. Germline V gives CDR1 MDHEN, CDR2 SYDVKM. CDR3: CASSLLGTYTDTQYF. The CDR3 coding sequence is TGTGCCAGCAGTTTATTAGGGACGTACACAGATACGCAGTATTTT.

This clone is labeled medium-sized. This chain uses TRBV6-8 with TRBJ2-1; D is undetermined. Germline lookup yields CDR1 MNHGY and CDR2 SAAAGT. The CDR3 contains 15 residues. Trimming left V 2 bases short and J 3 bases short, with 11 bases between. CDR3 loop: CASSYDLTDYNEQFF. In DNA, the CDR3 is TGTGCCAGCAGTTACGACCTAACGGACTACAATGAGCAGTTCTTC.

This clone was observed a few times. V usage is TRBV9 and J usage is TRBJ1-4; D is uncertain. The length of the CDR3 is 14 residues. Trimming stripped 5 bases from V and 11 bases from J, with 19 bases between. CDR1 and CDR2 from the germline V gene are SGDLS and YYNGEE. The CDR3 is CASRLDASTPKLFF. CDR3 in DNA: TGTGCCAGCAGGCTGGACGCTTCGACACCGAAACTGTTTTTT.

The rearrangement links TRBV30 to TRBJ2-3; no firm D call. With 1 base removed from V and 2 bases from J, the gap between germline ends came to 7 bases. Germline CDR1 is GTSNPN and CDR2 is SVGIG (reference sequence). The CDR3 covers 13 residues. This CDR3 reads CAWSDPNTDTQYF. CDR3 nucleotide sequence: TGTGCCTGGAGTGACCCGAACACAGATACGCAGTATTTT.

The sample holds a few counts of this clone. The rearrangement links TRBV10-3 to TRBJ2-2, with TRBD1 as a possible D gene (6 bases). The CDR3 consists of 14 residues. V was clipped by 4 bases and J by 0 bases, with 6 bases between them. From germline, CDR1 is ENHRY and CDR2 SYGVKD. The CDR3 DNA is TGTGCCATCAGTGGACAGGCGAACACCGGGGAGCTGTTTTTT. Protein sequence: CAISGQANTGELFF.